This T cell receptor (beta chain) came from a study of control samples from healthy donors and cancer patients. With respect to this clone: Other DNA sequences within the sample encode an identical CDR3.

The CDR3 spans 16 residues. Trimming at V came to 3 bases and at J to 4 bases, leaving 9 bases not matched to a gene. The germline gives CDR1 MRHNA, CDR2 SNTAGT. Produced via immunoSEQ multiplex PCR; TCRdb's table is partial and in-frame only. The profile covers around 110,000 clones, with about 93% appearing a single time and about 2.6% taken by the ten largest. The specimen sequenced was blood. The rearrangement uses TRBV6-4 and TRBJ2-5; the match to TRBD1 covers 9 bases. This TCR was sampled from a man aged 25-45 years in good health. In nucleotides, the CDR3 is TGTGCCAGCAGTGAGGGAGGGGACAGGGAGGTAGAGACCCAGTACTTC. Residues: CASSEGGDREVETQYF.